This TCR beta chain was sequenced for a study of kidney transplant recipient with SARS-CoV-2 infection (dated by TCRdb to the early 2020s). Sequencing relied on an Illumina MiSeq. Profiling of the peripheral T cell repertoire was carried out for human TCRbeta genes. As for the authors' bioinformatics: Beta-binomial modelling was used to test for differences in clonotype abundance while accounting for variability over time. Expanded clonotypes were screened against the ImmuneCODE reference database of SARS-CoV-2-associated TCRs and mapped to viral genome regions. Additional repertoire analyses examined TRBV gene usage, CDR3 length, CDR3 amino acid overlap between time points, distributions of clonotype abundance, and Jaccard similarity. The public reads were reprocessed in TCRdb via fastp at Q25 and MiXCR, keeping in-frame beta chains. One record per CDR3 amino acid sequence lists the most common genes and DNA. These V and J calls derive from TCRdb rather than the authors' analysis. A total of fewer than 250,000 distinct CDR3 sequences appear in this sample, around 26% of them only once. The leading ten clones occupy under 9.5% of the sample.

Per the publication, the time point label means: pre-pandemic baseline sample and day 111 after first positive SARS-CoV-2 test. This clonotype appeared many times. Its antigen is unknown. No base-level quality is on record; no much larger clone is a single base apart. Between the V and J ends, shortened by 4 bases and 4 bases respectively, the junction contains 22 bases. Per the germline V gene (reference sequence), SSHAT is the CDR1 and FNYEAQ is the CDR2. From the cysteine through the phenylalanine, the CDR3 covers 17 amino acids. Only the CDR3 portion is preserved as DNA: 51 bases, with reading frame beginning at the first base.

This sample comprised a blood sample, obtained at baseline and on roughly day 110 from a kidney transplant recipient. This clonotype originated in a male patient aged 25-45 years who had COVID-19 and was a kidney transplant recipient. Following transplantation, part of the T cell population may be supplied by the graft donor rather than the patient. This sequence uses TRBV7-7 and TRBJ1-2; the D gene cannot be resolved reliably. The CDR3 amino acid sequence is: CASSCYHKCRKTYGYTF. The nucleotide sequence reads as follows: TGTGCCAGCAGCTGTTATCATAAGTGCCGAAAGACCTATGGCTACACCTTC.